The sample holds one count of the clone carrying this TCR beta chain. TCRdb's table, derived via immunoSEQ multiplex PCR, lists solely in-frame clones and lacks some. This table holds hundreds of thousands of clones, roughly nine tenths found once. The data were taken from a study of blood T cell repertoires in COVID-19. Whole-study context: Acute-phase and convalescent COVID-19 samples originated in the United States, Italy and Spain.

The CDR3 runs 13 residues. Germline assignment: CDR1 SNHLY and CDR2 FYNNEI. Trimming cost V 5 bases and J 1 base, with 8 bases left between them. The genes are TRBV2 and TRBJ1-2, with no clear D. This TCR derives from a woman between 50 and 59 years old with COVID-19, enrolled during active disease. The sequencing sample was made of peripheral blood. The CDR3 bases are TGTGCCAGCAGTAATCGGTTTAACTATGGCTACACCTTC. It specifies CASSNRFNYGYTF.